The 23 T cell receptor beta chains below all came from one sample that was sequenced in a study of cytomegalovirus exposure and HLA in healthy donors. PCR amplification relied on 60 Vbeta primers (plus 13 Jbeta primers). The data were produced by immunoSEQ multiplex PCR, yet TCRdb's version contains in-frame clones alone and is incomplete. The data show about 260,000 clones, with 72% seen just once and under 3% held by the top ten. Input material: PBMCs. All receptors come from a female donor in good health and CMV-seronegative.

This clone was detected only a few times. This rearrangement joins TRBV28 to TRBJ2-3; weak D call: TRBD2 (6 bases). Per the germline V gene, CDR1 is MDHEN and CDR2 is SYDVKM. The CDR3 covers 15 residues. The V end lost 5 bases, the J end lost 6 bases, and 18 bases lay between the germline ends. CDR3 nucleotide sequence: TGTGCCAGCAGTCCCCCGGGCGGGGCCTCGGATACGCAGTATTTT. This encodes CASSPPGGASDTQYF.

The chain carries TRBV11-2 and TRBJ1-3; a possible D gene is TRBD1 (6 bases). CDR1 and CDR2 from the germline V gene are SGHAT and FQNNGV. The germline V and J ends were trimmed by 5 bases and 8 bases, with 16 bases remaining between them. This CDR3 spans 14 amino acids. In DNA, the CDR3 is TGTGCCAGCAGCCTTGGACAGCTACTTGACACCATATATTTT. It translates to CASSLGQLLDTIYF.

J is TRBJ2-2 and V is TRBV19, with 8 bases that match TRBD1. The CDR3 runs to 15 residues. Germline CDR1 is LNHDA and CDR2 is SQIVND (reference sequence). The V gene end was trimmed by 5 bases and the J gene end by 7 bases; junction bases not matched to a gene: 9. The chain's CDR3 is CASSSRTGRSGELFF. The CDR3 bases are TGTGCCAGTAGTTCCCGGACAGGGCGGAGCGGGGAGCTGTTTTTT. Full variable domain (rest looked up from reference TRBV19 and TRBJ2-2): DGGITQSPKYLFRKEGQNVTLSCEQNLNHDAMYWYRQDPGQGLRLIYYSQIVNDFQKGDIAEGYSVSREKKESFPLTVTSAQKNPTAFYLCASSSRTGRSGELFFGEGSRLTVL.

V is TRBV6-1 and J is TRBJ2-7; 8 bases are a match to TRBD1. V lost 4 bases and J lost 3; bases outside the gene matches: 17. The CDR3 has 18 residues. CDR1 and CDR2 (germline): MNHNS, SASEGT. The CDR3 DNA is TGTGCCAGCAGTGGGTCTGGGACAGGCCCCCTTAAATACTACGAGCAGTACTTC. It specifies CASSGSGTGPLKYYEQYF.

V usage is TRBV5-1 and J usage is TRBJ1-2, with TRBD1 as a possible D gene (6 bases). V dropped 2 bases and J dropped 0 bases, with 11 bases sitting between them. Germline CDR1 reads SGHRS; CDR2 reads YFSETQ. CDR3 length equals 15 residues. In nucleotides, the CDR3 is TGCGCCAGCAGCTTTCTTCCAGGGGCTAACTATGGCTACACCTTC. It codes for CASSFLPGANYGYTF.

The chain joins TRBV30 to TRBJ1-6; 7 positions agree with TRBD1. CDR1 GTSNPN and CDR2 SVGIG come from the germline V gene (reference sequence). The CDR3 is 15 residues long. With V trimmed by 0 bases and J by 8 bases, 7 bases remained unmatched. CDR3 in DNA: TGTGCCTGGAGTGTACCGGGACAGTCTTATTCACCCCTCCACTTT. It is translated as CAWSVPGQSYSPLHF.

The V and J genes are TRBV11-2 and TRBJ2-7; tentatively, D is TRBD2 (6 bases). The germline gives CDR1 SGHAT, CDR2 FQNNGV. The CDR3 consists of 14 residues. V lost 5 bases, J lost 3 bases, and 14 bases lay in between. Written as DNA, the CDR3 is TGTGCCAGCAGCCCCTGGGGGGATCTCTACGAGCAGTACTTC. This gives the protein CASSPWGDLYEQYF.

The sample holds one count of this clone. The genes are TRBV11-2 and TRBJ2-7; 13 bases fit TRBD2. J was trimmed by 4 bases and V by 7 bases; bases with no gene match: 7. The V gene's germline CDR1 is SGHAT and CDR2 FQNNGV. The CDR3 consists of 15 residues. The CDR3 loop is CASNSGTSGVYEQYF. CDR3 DNA sequence: TGTGCCAGCAACTCGGGGACTAGCGGGGTTTACGAGCAGTACTTC.

This clone showed up just a few times. The chain joins TRBV15 to TRBJ2-1; 9 positions agree with TRBD2. Looked up from germline, CDR1 is LNHNV and CDR2 is YYDKDF (reference sequence). V gave up 0 bases and J gave up 2 bases; unmatched junction bases: 8. CDR3 length: 18 amino acids. The DNA for the CDR3 is TGTGCCACCAGCAGAGAAAGATTTAGCGGGAGAGCCTACAATGAGCAGTTCTTC. Protein sequence: CATSRERFSGRAYNEQFF.

On this clone itself: Different DNA sequences within this sample yield the same CDR3. The chain employs TRBV5-1 and TRBJ2-2, with D unresolved. Trimming removed 3 bases at V and 1 base at J, with 4 bases between. Germline V gives CDR1 SGHRS, CDR2 YFSETQ. The CDR3 spans 13 residues. The CDR3 DNA follows: TGCGCCAGCAGCTCCGGGAACACCGGGGAGCTGTTTTTT. Translating it yields CASSSGNTGELFF.

The gene calls are TRBV27 and TRBJ2-2; D is ambiguous. Trimming cost V 4 bases and J 4 bases, with 7 bases left between them. There are 13 residues in the CDR3. Germline V gene sequence: CDR1 MNHEY, CDR2 SMNVEV (reference sequence). The CDR3 reads CASSWASTGELFF. The CDR3 DNA reads TGTGCCAGCAGTTGGGCCTCCACCGGGGAGCTGTTTTTT.

As regards this clone: Relative to the germline gene, one junction end is altered; a read error may explain this. This chain connects TRBV7-2 to TRBJ2-2; tentative D call: TRBD2 (6 bases). Germline V CDR1 and CDR2: SGHTA, FQGNSA. CDR3 length equals 13 residues. The CDR3 region has the DNA TGTGCCACCAGCCCCGGGGGTGTGAGAAAGCTGTTTTTT. This sequence encodes CATSPGGVRKLFF.

The chain joins TRBV7-9 to TRBJ2-5; a possible D gene is TRBD2 (7 bases). From germline, CDR1 is SEHNR and CDR2 FQNEAQ (reference sequence). The CDR3 is made up of 15 amino acids. The V end was cut by 7 bases, the J end by 0 bases, with 15 bases between. CDR3 nucleotides: TGTGCCAGCAACCTTAGGGGGGGATACCAAGAGACCCAGTACTTC. Protein: CASNLRGGYQETQYF.

This clone was counted only a few times. The chain employs TRBV12-2 and TRBJ2-7; the table's D call TRBD1 went unverified against the DNA. TRBV12-2 is given as a pseudogene. This CDR3 is 15 amino acids long. In DNA form, the CDR3 reads TGTGCAAGTCGCTTAGTAACAGGGTGGTCCTACGAGCAGTACTTC. Protein sequence: CASRLVTGWSYEQYF.

The J gene is TRBJ2-1, the V gene TRBV7-9, with TRBD1 as a possible D gene (6 bases). The germline gives CDR1 SEHNR, CDR2 FQNEAQ (reference sequence). Trimming stripped 5 bases from V and 7 bases from J, with 12 bases between. The CDR3 runs to 13 residues. CDR3 sequence reads: CASSQQGINEQFF. As DNA, the CDR3 is TGTGCCAGCAGCCAACAGGGAATTAATGAGCAGTTCTTC.

V gene TRBV6-5 combines with J gene TRBJ1-6; D remains unclear. V lost 5 bases and J lost 6, with 14 bases in between. The CDR3 is 15 amino acids. Germline V lookup: CDR1 MNHEY, CDR2 SVGAGI. DNA of the CDR3: TGTGCCAGCAGTCAAGATCAGGTCTCTAATTCACCCCTCCACTTT. Amino acids: CASSQDQVSNSPLHF.

The chain combines TRBV5-4 with TRBJ2-1; 8 bases line up with TRBD1. Per the germline V gene, CDR1 is SGHNT and CDR2 is YYREEE (reference sequence). This CDR3 contains 14 residues. Trimming at V came to 0 bases and at J to 8 bases, leaving 4 bases not matched to a gene. The CDR3 bases are TGTGCCAGCAGCTTGGTCGACAGGGGCGATGAGCAGTTCTTC. Protein product: CASSLVDRGDEQFF.

The V gene is TRBV2, the J gene TRBJ2-3; 10 nucleotides agree with TRBD2. The CDR3 loop spans 16 amino acids. V was clipped by 2 bases and J by 6 bases; unmatched bases: 8. Germline loops: CDR1 SNHLY, CDR2 FYNNEI. DNA of the CDR3: TGTGCCAGCAGTGAAATAGCGGGAGGTGACAAGGATACGCAGTATTTT. Translating gives CASSEIAGGDKDTQYF. Full variable domain (rest looked up from reference TRBV2 and TRBJ2-3): EPEVTQTPSHQVTQMGQEVILRCVPISNHLYFYWYRQILGQKVEFLVSFYNNEISEKSEIFDDQFSVERPDGSNFTLKIRSTKLEDSAMYFCASSEIAGGDKDTQYFGPGTRLTVL.

The CDR3 protein is CASSQKDRERGQPQHF. The CDR3 DNA reads TGTGCCAGCTCACAAAAGGACAGGGAGAGGGGTCAGCCCCAGCATTTT. This sequence joins TRBV18 and TRBJ1-5, with 8 bases aligning to TRBD1. The ends lost 4 bases at V and 6 bases at J; junction bases unmatched: 11. The CDR3 length is 16 residues. Germline CDR1 and CDR2: KGHSH and LQKENI.

This clone occurred a few times. This sequence joins TRBV28 and TRBJ1-2; D remains ambiguous. There are 13 residues in the CDR3. The germline V and J ends were trimmed by 6 bases and 1 base, with 9 bases remaining between them. Per the germline V gene, CDR1 is MDHEN and CDR2 is SYDVKM. The CDR3 sequence is CASSIHGNYGYTF. In DNA form, the CDR3 reads TGTGCCAGCAGCATCCACGGTAACTATGGCTACACCTTC.

This clone was counted only a few times. The genes are TRBV25-1 and TRBJ2-2; the D gene is possibly TRBD1 (7 bases). The germline V and J ends were trimmed by 5 bases and 4 bases, with 14 bases remaining between them. The CDR3 has 15 amino acids. Germline V gene lookup returns CDR1 MGHDK and CDR2 SYGVNS. The CDR3 coding sequence is TGTGCCAGCAGTCCAGGGGGAGCGGGCACCGGGGAGCTGTTTTTT. Encoded protein: CASSPGGAGTGELFF.

This chain links TRBV5-1 with TRBJ1-5; 7 bases match TRBD1. Germline CDR1 reads SGHRS; CDR2 reads YFSETQ. This CDR3 contains 15 residues. The ends lost 2 bases at V and 4 bases at J; junction bases unmatched: 6. CDR3 sequence: CASSLEGASNQPQHF. CDR3 DNA: TGCGCCAGCAGCTTAGAGGGGGCGTCGAATCAGCCCCAGCATTTT.

V and J are TRBV9 and TRBJ1-1; D is perhaps TRBD1 (5 bases). Germline lookup yields CDR1 SGDLS and CDR2 YYNGEE. Trimming removed 3 bases from V and 4 bases from J, with 16 bases in between. The CDR3 runs 15 residues. The CDR3 bases are TGTGCCAGCAGCGCTCCAGGGAGGACATTCACTGAAGCTTTCTTT. Its protein product is CASSAPGRTFTEAFF.